The 29 T cell receptor beta chains presented below share a single source sample, sequenced in a study of CD8+ T cells in alopecia areata. Reverse transcription of extracted RNA yielded cDNA, which provided the sequencing template. Some clones are missing from TCRdb's copy, which holds only in-frame ones; the method was immunoSEQ multiplex PCR. Among 150,000 or so clones listed, 87% were seen once. The sample in question was CD8+ T cells sorted from blood, obtained at week 0. These receptors all come from a human donor with alopecia areata.

The V call is TRBV7-6, the J call TRBJ2-7, with D tentatively TRBD1 (5 bases). This CDR3 is 14 amino acids long. Germline loops: CDR1 SGHVS, CDR2 FNYEAQ. Trimming took off 5 bases at V and 3 bases at J, with 14 bases between the two ends. The DNA for the CDR3 is TGTGCCAGCAGCCTCATTGGGCAGGGCTACGAGCAGTACTTC. Translated, it gives CASSLIGQGYEQYF. Variable domain in full (rest from reference TRBV7-6 and TRBJ2-7): GAGVSQSPRYKVTKRGQDVALRCDPISGHVSLYWYRQALGQGPEFLTYFNYEAQQDKSGLPNDRFSAERPEGSISTLTIQRTEQRDSAMYRCASSLIGQGYEQYFGPGTRLTVT.

This clone was recorded only once. The J gene is TRBJ2-7, the V gene TRBV30, with no clear D. The CDR3 runs 13 residues. CDR1 and CDR2 from the germline V gene are GTSNPN and SVGIG (reference sequence). Trimming left V 0 bases short and J 7 bases short, with 13 bases between. CDR3 nucleotide sequence: TGTGCCTGGAGTGTGACGGCGTCTGTGGAGCAGTACTTC. Translation gives CAWSVTASVEQYF.

In its sample, this clone was seen once. V is TRBV6-1 and J is TRBJ2-7, with 7 bases identical to TRBD1. This CDR3 region has 15 residues. Germline values: CDR1 MNHNS, CDR2 SASEGT. V gave up 4 bases and J gave up 5 bases; unmatched junction bases: 11. CDR3 amino acids: CASSVRQGIAHEQYF. As DNA, the CDR3 is TGTGCCAGCAGTGTTAGACAGGGTATAGCCCACGAGCAGTACTTC.

The gene calls are TRBV2 and TRBJ2-2; a possible D gene is TRBD1 (6 bases). This CDR3 region has 15 residues. Per germline, CDR1 SNHLY and CDR2 FYNNEI. The germline V and J ends were trimmed by 0 bases and 4 bases, with 9 bases remaining between them. For the CDR3, the DNA is TGTGCCAGCAGTGAAGCCATACAGGGCACCGGGGAGCTGTTTTTT. Amino acids: CASSEAIQGTGELFF.

This clone was seen more than once but under ten times. This rearrangement joins TRBV10-1 to TRBJ2-7, with 7 bases that match TRBD1. V shed 2 bases and J 2 bases; nucleotides not matched to a gene: 9. In germline, CDR1 is WNHNN, CDR2 SYGVQD (reference sequence). This CDR3 is built from 16 residues. The CDR3 region is CASSEKVDRDPYEQYF. The CDR3 DNA sequence: TGCGCCAGCAGTGAGAAGGTTGACAGGGACCCCTACGAGCAGTACTTC.

This chain connects TRBV29-1 to TRBJ2-1, with TRBD2 identical over 13 bases. The trim removed 6 bases at V and 4 bases at J, leaving 12 bases unmatched. This CDR3 spans 17 amino acids. CDR1 and CDR2 from the germline V gene are SQVTM and ANQGSEA. The CDR3 loop reads CSVTGLAGEGEYNEQFF. CDR3 sequence (DNA): TGCAGCGTCACCGGACTAGCGGGAGAAGGGGAGTACAATGAGCAGTTCTTC.

As concerns this clone: At one boundary the junction diverges from the germline segment, which might be a read error. The chain uses TRBV7-9 and TRBJ2-2; D unresolved. This CDR3 spans 17 amino acids. CDR1 and CDR2 from the germline V gene are SEHNR and FQNEAQ (reference sequence). DNA of the CDR3: TGTGCCAGCAGCTTAAGGTTTTCCCTGGAGAACGCCGGGGAGCTGTTTTTT. Translated, it gives CASSLRFSLENAGELFF.

Details on this clone: This CDR3 is also generated by other DNA sequences in the sample. CDR3 in amino acids: CASSLAGSYNEQFF. Here the CDR3 DNA reads TGTGCCAGCAGTTTAGCGGGGTCCTACAATGAGCAGTTCTTC. The chain has TRBV27 and TRBJ2-1; weak D call: TRBD2 (6 bases). Looked up from germline, CDR1 is MNHEY and CDR2 is SMNVEV (reference sequence). The CDR3 is made up of 14 amino acids. Trimming removed 2 bases at V and 1 base at J, with 6 bases between.

V gene TRBV4-1 combines with J gene TRBJ2-1, with D perhaps TRBD2 (6 bases). V dropped 2 bases and J dropped 7 bases, with 15 bases sitting between them. The CDR3 covers 15 residues. The V gene's germline CDR1 is MGHRA and CDR2 YSYEKL. CDR3 region: CASSQPRLGGNEQFF. CDR3 DNA: TGCGCCAGCAGCCAACCCCGGTTGGGGGGTAATGAGCAGTTCTTC.

The chain links TRBV19 to TRBJ1-1; TRBD1 is a possible D gene (5 bases). Germline V gene sequence: CDR1 LNHDA, CDR2 SQIVND (reference sequence). Between the trimmed V and J ends, which lost 3 bases and 1 base, there was a span of 9 bases. CDR3 length: 14 amino acids. The DNA for the CDR3 is TGTGCCAGTAGTATTGGGGGAGCGAACACTGAAGCTTTCTTT. This translates into CASSIGGANTEAFF.

This rearrangement joins TRBV7-9 to TRBJ1-2; tentative D call: TRBD1 (5 bases). The V and J ends lost 5 bases and 5 bases respectively, with 9 bases between them. The CDR3 totals 12 residues. CDR1 SEHNR and CDR2 FQNEAQ come from the germline V gene (reference sequence). The CDR3 loop reads CASSPRQYGYTF. For the CDR3, the DNA is TGTGCCAGCAGCCCCCGACAGTATGGCTACACCTTC.

V usage is TRBV5-5 and J usage is TRBJ2-7; no clear D gene. Per the germline V gene, CDR1 is SGHKS and CDR2 is YYEKEE (reference sequence). Between the trimmed V and J ends, which lost 2 bases and 5 bases, there was a span of 8 bases. The CDR3 spans 12 residues. In DNA, the CDR3 is TGTGCCAGCAGCTTTCGGTTCAACGAGCAGTACTTC. Translating it yields CASSFRFNEQYF.

This clone showed up just a few times. The chain combines TRBV11-2 with TRBJ2-7; 8 bases are a match to TRBD2. With 2 bases clipped from V and 1 base from J, the junction kept 4 bases outside the gene matches. The CDR3 extends over 15 amino acids. Germline V gene lookup returns CDR1 SGHAT and CDR2 FQNNGV. The CDR3, as DNA: TGTGCCAGCAGCTTACCAGCGGGAGCGTCCTACGAGCAGTACTTC. Amino acid sequence: CASSLPAGASYEQYF.

V gene TRBV25-1 combines with J gene TRBJ1-1; the D is unclear. The CDR3 is 12 amino acids. The germline CDR1 and CDR2 sequences are MGHDK and SYGVNS. Between the trimmed V and J ends, which lost 6 bases and 5 bases, there was a span of 10 bases. The CDR3 sequence: CASSEGNTEAFF. The CDR3 DNA reads TGTGCCAGCAGCGAGGGCAATACTGAAGCTTTCTTT.

This chain uses TRBV11-2 with TRBJ2-5, with 7 bases fitting TRBD2. Germline assignment: CDR1 SGHAT and CDR2 FQNNGV. The CDR3 covers 15 residues. The V and J ends lost 5 bases and 4 bases, in that order; junction bases with no gene match: 10. The CDR3 sequence is CASSPPGLVSETQYF. For the CDR3, the DNA is TGTGCCAGCAGCCCCCCCGGACTAGTTTCAGAGACCCAGTACTTC.

The chain recombines TRBV18 with TRBJ2-1, with TRBD2 matching 11 bases. Unmatched junction bases numbered 10, after V lost 3 bases and J lost 3 bases. The CDR3 runs to 18 residues. Germline V lookup: CDR1 KGHSH, CDR2 LQKENI. CDR3 sequence: CASSPQTSGVSYYNEQFF. The CDR3 DNA reads as TGTGCCAGCTCACCGCAGACTAGCGGGGTATCCTACTACAATGAGCAGTTCTTC.

The chain joins TRBV7-2 to TRBJ1-2; D unclear. Germline CDR1 is SGHTA and CDR2 is FQGNSA. V was cut by 2 bases and J by 4 bases, with 11 bases left in between. The CDR3 consists of 14 residues. DNA of the CDR3: TGTGCCAGCAGCTTACCAGGATCTGCCTATGGCTACACCTTC. The encoded protein is CASSLPGSAYGYTF.

The chain employs TRBV29-1 and TRBJ2-7; possible D gene TRBD1, 6 bases. Trimming cost V 2 bases and J 4 bases, with 15 bases left between them. Germline-derived CDR1 and CDR2 are SQVTM and ANQGSEA. The CDR3 extends over 14 amino acids. Here the CDR3 DNA reads TGCAGCGTTGAAATCCCGGGACATGTGTACGAGCAGTACTTC. Translated: CSVEIPGHVYEQYF.

The gene calls are TRBV5-1 and TRBJ2-7; D is perhaps TRBD2 (6 bases). The CDR3 is 14 residues long. Trimming removed 1 base at V and 2 bases at J, with 10 bases between. In germline, CDR1 is SGHRS, CDR2 YFSETQ. The CDR3, as DNA: TGCGCCAGCAGCTTGAGGCGGGGTACCTACGAGCAGTACTTC. This sequence encodes CASSLRRGTYEQYF. The whole variable domain, remainder taken from reference TRBV5-1 and TRBJ2-7, is KAGVTQTPRYLIKTRGQQVTLSCSPISGHRSVSWYQQTPGQGLQFLFEYFSETQRNKGNFPGRFSGRQFSNSRSEMNVSTLELGDSALYLCASSLRRGTYEQYFGPGTRLTVT.

The chain is built from TRBV6-6 and TRBJ1-5; weak D call: TRBD1 (5 bases). The germline V and J ends were trimmed by 0 bases and 3 bases, with 9 bases remaining between them. The CDR3 has 15 amino acids. In germline, CDR1 is MNHNY, CDR2 SVGAGI (reference sequence). The DNA of the CDR3 is TGTGCCAGCAGTTACTCGAGCAGGGACAATCAGCCCCAGCATTTT. Its protein is CASSYSSRDNQPQHF.

The V and J genes are TRBV7-3 and TRBJ2-3; TRBD2 matches at 8 bases. This CDR3 has 15 amino acids. Germline V gives CDR1 SGHTA, CDR2 FQGTGA. The V segment lost 5 bases and the J segment 5 bases; nucleotides outside the gene matches: 9. The CDR3 region is CASSQTSGGLDTQYF. DNA for the CDR3: TGTGCCAGCAGCCAAACTAGCGGAGGTTTAGATACGCAGTATTTT.

This sequence joins TRBV2 and TRBJ2-1, with 9 bases fitting TRBD2. CDR1 and CDR2 (germline): SNHLY, FYNNEI. V trimming: 2 bases; J trimming: 15 bases; junction bases outside the gene matches: 17. This CDR3 is 16 amino acids long. CDR3 sequence reads: CASSETPASGDYEGFF. CDR3 bases: TGTGCCAGCAGTGAAACCCCCGCTAGCGGGGACTACGAAGGGTTCTTC.

This clone was observed a single time. In DNA, the CDR3 is TGTGCCAGCAGTTTAGGCAGTTTGAACACTGAAGCTTTCTTT. Translated: CASSLGSLNTEAFF. The chain uses TRBV27 and TRBJ1-1; D call uncertain. Germline CDR1 reads MNHEY; CDR2 reads SMNVEV (reference sequence). Trimming took 2 bases from V and 0 from J, leaving 7 bases between them. This CDR3 has 14 residues.

This CDR3 reads CASSQGATYEQYF. In DNA form, the CDR3 reads TGTGCCAGTTCTCAGGGGGCAACCTACGAGCAGTACTTC. This chain connects TRBV7-8 to TRBJ2-7; 8 bases match TRBD1. The CDR3 has 13 residues. V gave up 9 bases and J gave up 2 bases; unmatched junction bases: 6. The V gene's germline CDR1 is SGHVS and CDR2 FQNEAQ.

The chain uses TRBV15 and TRBJ1-2; D ambiguous. V dropped 5 bases and J dropped 6 bases, with 19 bases sitting between them. The CDR3 sequence is 15 residues long. Germline CDR1 reads LNHNV; CDR2 reads YYDKDF (reference sequence). Here the CDR3 DNA reads TGTGCCACCAGCGACCGGGCCCCAACTTACCATGGCTACACCTTC. This codes for CATSDRAPTYHGYTF.

The chain is built from TRBV27 and TRBJ1-2; D is perhaps TRBD1 (5 bases). V lost 5 bases, J lost 8 bases, and 15 bases lay in between. Germline V gene sequence: CDR1 MNHEY, CDR2 SMNVEV (reference sequence). This CDR3 has 13 residues. In nucleotides, the CDR3 is TGTGCCAGCAGTCCCCGGGGGGGGACCGGCTACACCTTC. The encoded protein is CASSPRGGTGYTF.

The chain joins TRBV4-1 to TRBJ2-7; no definite D call. V was clipped by 0 bases and J by 2 bases, with 14 bases between them. Germline values: CDR1 MGHRA, CDR2 YSYEKL. This CDR3 contains 16 residues. DNA of the CDR3: TGCGCCAGCAGCCAAGATTTCGAGGTTACCACCTACGAGCAGTACTTC. Translating it yields CASSQDFEVTTYEQYF.

V usage is TRBV4-1 and J usage is TRBJ2-3; 11 bases map to TRBD2. Trimming removed 0 bases from V and 4 bases from J; junction bases left unmatched: 9. The CDR3 totals 18 residues. The germline V gene encodes CDR1 MGHRA and CDR2 YSYEKL. CDR3 nucleotides: TGCGCCAGCAGCCAAGATAGGCTAGCGGGAGGAGGGGCAGATACGCAGTATTTT. It specifies CASSQDRLAGGGADTQYF.

The chain uses TRBV27 and TRBJ2-3; D call uncertain. CDR1 and CDR2 from the germline V gene are MNHEY and SMNVEV (reference sequence). The ends were cut back, 0 bases at V and 1 base at J, with 8 bases in the middle. The CDR3 totals 15 residues. The chain's CDR3 is CASSLSFPGTDTQYF. CDR3 coding DNA: TGTGCCAGCAGTTTATCTTTCCCCGGCACAGATACGCAGTATTTT.